The next 27 T cell receptor beta chains were all read from a single sample in a study of T cell repertoires in cytomegalovirus infection. TCRdb redid the calling of the reads with MiXCR, one entry per CDR3 protein. The profile shows about 140,000 distinct CDR3 sequences, about 6.3% of them singletons. Sequencing used PBMCs. The receptors stem from a human donor in good health (CMV status not recorded). Some clones in this sample may be carry-over from other donors' samples.

This clonotype has ten or more counts. The chain carries TRBV28 and TRBJ2-3; perhaps TRBD2 as D (6 bases). Trimming shortened V by 2 bases and J by 2 bases, and 8 bases separated the two germline ends. The CDR3 consists of 14 residues. Germline V gene data show CDR1 as MDHEN and CDR2 as SYDVKM. CDR3 DNA: TGTGCCAGCAGTTTAGGACTAATCACAGATACGCAGTATTTT. This sequence encodes CASSLGLITDTQYF.

The genes are TRBV2 and TRBJ1-6; perhaps TRBD1 as D (6 bases). V was clipped by 3 bases and J by 13 bases, with 22 bases between them. Germline V gene data show CDR1 as SNHLY and CDR2 as FYNNEI. CDR3 length: 16 amino acids. The CDR3 region is CASSERQAFWVRPLHF. CDR3 in DNA: TGTGCCAGCAGTGAGAGACAGGCCTTTTGGGTTCGGCCCCTCCACTTT.

There are many counts of this clonotype. The V gene is TRBV9, the J gene TRBJ2-7, with D unclear. Germline V gives CDR1 SGDLS, CDR2 YYNGEE. This CDR3 is built from 14 residues. Between the trimmed V and J ends, which lost 0 bases and 6 bases, there was a span of 13 bases. The CDR3 protein is CASSVVPGTVEQYF. The CDR3 coding sequence is TGTGCCAGCAGCGTAGTCCCGGGCACAGTCGAGCAGTACTTC.

At least ten counts were recorded for this clonotype. The genes are TRBV12-3 or TRBV12-4 and TRBJ2-2, with TRBD2 matching over 10 bases. V lost 6 bases and J lost 5; bases outside the gene matches: 3. The CDR3 runs 14 residues. The CDR3 coding sequence is TGTGCCAGCAGCCCGGGACTAGCGACCGGGGAGCTGTTTTTT. This gives the protein CASSPGLATGELFF.

This clonotype occurred a few times. V gene TRBV5-6 combines with J gene TRBJ1-1; weak D call: TRBD1 (5 bases). Germline assignment: CDR1 SGHDT and CDR2 YYEEEE. The CDR3 length is 14 residues. V was clipped by 4 bases and J by 3 bases, with 13 bases between them. The CDR3 spells CASSPPRGHTEAFF. The CDR3 nucleotides are TGTGCCAGCAGCCCCCCCCGGGGACACACTGAAGCTTTCTTT.

In this sample, this clonotype turned up many times. The chain has TRBV19 and TRBJ1-2; D gene uncertain. Germline-derived CDR1 and CDR2 are LNHDA and SQIVND (reference sequence). There are 13 residues in the CDR3. Between the trimmed V and J ends, which lost 6 bases and 7 bases, there was a span of 15 bases. CDR3 protein: CASSPGLESGYTF. The CDR3 DNA reads as TGTGCCAGTAGCCCCGGTCTGGAGAGTGGCTACACCTTC.

The J gene is TRBJ2-4, the V gene TRBV29-1; 8 positions match TRBD2. The germline CDR1 and CDR2 sequences are SQVTM and ANQGSEA. The CDR3 is 15 amino acids. V was pared by 7 bases and J by 6 bases, with 14 bases of the junction left unmatched. CDR3 nucleotide sequence: TGCAGCGCGTCCCTCCCGGGGGGGGTCGGAAACATTCAGTACTTC. Protein sequence: CSASLPGGVGNIQYF.

The sample holds many counts of this clonotype. CDR3 in DNA: TGTGCCAGCAGTCGAAACGAGTGGGAGACCCAGTACTTC. Translated, it gives CASSRNEWETQYF. This chain links TRBV6-1 with TRBJ2-5; D uncertain. Trimming took off 5 bases at V and 5 bases at J, with 12 bases between the two ends. Germline V lookup: CDR1 MNHNS, CDR2 SASEGT. This CDR3 region has 13 residues.

The table lists this clonotype with many counts. The J gene is TRBJ2-1, the V gene TRBV6-2 or TRBV6-3; D is perhaps TRBD2 (6 bases). CDR1 is MNHEY, CDR2 SVGEGT, per germline. The CDR3 length is 16 residues. V lost 6 bases and J lost 3, with 18 bases in between. This chain's CDR3 is CASSSSAGSYYNEQFF. CDR3 DNA: TGTGCCAGCAGCTCCTCCGCGGGGTCCTACTACAATGAGCAGTTCTTC.

This clonotype was counted many times. V is TRBV27 and J is TRBJ2-1, with 7 bases fitting TRBD2. The CDR3 runs to 13 residues. V lost 5 bases to trimming and J lost 7 bases; unmatched junction nucleotides: 5. Germline values: CDR1 MNHEY, CDR2 SMNVEV (reference sequence). The DNA of the CDR3 is TGTGCCAGCAGTGAGGGAGGGAGGAATGAGCAGTTCTTC. This translates into CASSEGGRNEQFF.

The table lists this clonotype with many counts. The chain has TRBV7-3 and TRBJ2-2, with a possible D match to TRBD2 (7 bases). Trimming took off 5 bases at V and 6 bases at J, with 16 bases between the two ends. From germline, CDR1 is SGHTA and CDR2 FQGTGA. This CDR3 comprises 15 residues. CDR3 amino acids: CASSSGTRSPGELFF. As DNA, the CDR3 is TGTGCCAGCAGCAGCGGGACAAGGTCGCCCGGGGAGCTGTTTTTT.

The chain has TRBV20-1 and TRBJ1-3; a weak D match, TRBD1 (6 bases). The CDR3 contains 14 residues. V gave up 0 bases and J gave up 6 bases, with 12 bases separating them. CDR1 is DFQATT, CDR2 SNEGSKA, per germline (reference sequence). CDR3 residues: CSARDGQGPNTIYF. CDR3 bases: TGCAGTGCTAGAGATGGGCAGGGGCCAAACACCATATATTTT.

The chain uses TRBV12-3 or TRBV12-4 and TRBJ1-6; the D is unclear. CDR3 length: 14 residues. V was pared by 5 bases and J by 5 bases, with 10 bases between. CDR3 sequence (DNA): TGTGCCAGCAGTCCCCCCGGGAATAATTCACCCCTCCACTTT. Translated: CASSPPGNNSPLHF.

Ten or more counts support this clonotype. CDR3 DNA: TGTGCCAGTACCAGGGGCGGACTTTATGGCTACACCTTC. The encoded protein is CASTRGGLYGYTF. This chain joins TRBV19 and TRBJ1-2, with a weak D call TRBD1 (6 bases). The CDR3 has 13 residues. Trimming stripped 7 bases from V and 5 bases from J, with 14 bases between. Germline CDR1 LNHDA, CDR2 SQIVND (reference sequence).

The rearrangement links TRBV3-1 to TRBJ1-1, with a weak D call TRBD1 (5 bases). Germline values: CDR1 LGHDT, CDR2 YNNKEL (reference sequence). Between the trimmed V and J ends, which lost 0 bases and 5 bases, there was a span of 13 bases. This CDR3 spans 15 amino acids. The CDR3 DNA reads as TGTGCCAGCAGCCAAGACCCCAGGGAAAGAACTGAAGCTTTCTTT. Its translation is CASSQDPRERTEAFF.

In regard to this clonotype: This sequence may be a read error, since a much larger clone differs from it by one base. V gene TRBV19 combines with J gene TRBJ2-3, with D perhaps TRBD1 or TRBD2 (5 bases each). Germline V gene data show CDR1 as LNHDA and CDR2 as SQIVND (reference sequence). With 10 bases removed from V and 11 bases from J, the gap between germline ends came to 19 bases. The CDR3 consists of 12 residues. CDR3: CATGALFGMQYF. CDR3 DNA: TGTGCCACCGGGGCCCTTTTTGGGATGCAGTATTTT.

In its sample, this clonotype was seen many times. The chain combines TRBV7-3 with TRBJ1-1, with D maybe TRBD1 (6 bases). The germline V gene encodes CDR1 SGHTA and CDR2 FQGTGA. V was trimmed by 1 base and J by 1 base, leaving 10 bases between them. The CDR3 spans 15 residues. In nucleotides, the CDR3 is TGTGCCAGCAGCTTAAACGCAGGGGAGAACACTGAAGCTTTCTTT. This codes for CASSLNAGENTEAFF.

This clonotype has ten or more counts. The V call is TRBV20-1, the J call TRBJ1-5; TRBD1 agrees at 11 bases. The ends lost 6 bases at V and 0 bases at J; junction bases unmatched: 7. This CDR3 is built from 16 residues. CDR1 is DFQATT and CDR2 is SNEGSKA in the germline V gene (reference sequence). The CDR3 loop reads CSAAGTGGNSNQPQHF. CDR3 DNA sequence: TGCAGTGCCGCCGGGACAGGGGGAAATAGCAATCAGCCCCAGCATTTT.

This clonotype was picked up a small number of times. The CDR3 sequence is CASSLTSGEETQYF. The DNA of the CDR3 is TGTGCCAGCAGCTTGACTAGCGGGGAGGAGACCCAGTACTTC. This sequence joins TRBV7-3 and TRBJ2-5, with 11 positions matching TRBD2. This CDR3 has 14 residues. V was pared by 3 bases and J by 5 bases, with 2 bases of the junction left unmatched. Looked up from germline, CDR1 is SGHTA and CDR2 is FQGTGA.

This clonotype showed up just a few times. This chain uses TRBV20-1 with TRBJ2-2; TRBD2 aligns across 8 bases. The CDR3 has 15 residues. Germline V gene data show CDR1 as DFQATT and CDR2 as SNEGSKA (reference sequence). V lost 1 base, J lost 7 bases, and 8 bases stayed unmatched. The CDR3 DNA reads as TGCAGTGCTAGAGGACGGGGGGGTGGGTTCGGGGAGCTGTTTTTT. This gives the protein CSARGRGGGFGELFF.

This clonotype has at least ten counts. This chain joins TRBV7-3 and TRBJ2-3; the D gene is possibly TRBD1 (5 bases). V was pared by 5 bases and J by 5 bases, with 11 bases between. The CDR3 has 13 amino acids. Germline lookup yields CDR1 SGHTA and CDR2 FQGTGA. The CDR3 DNA reads TGTGCCAGCAGCCCCAGGGTGCGAGATACGCAGTATTTT. This codes for CASSPRVRDTQYF.

This clonotype has ten or more counts. This rearrangement joins TRBV28 to TRBJ1-2; D gene uncertain. The CDR3 runs 13 residues. V gave up 3 bases and J gave up 0 bases, with 5 bases separating them. Looked up from germline, CDR1 is MDHEN and CDR2 is SYDVKM. The CDR3 sequence is CASSFNSNYGYTF. The CDR3 nucleotides are TGTGCCAGCAGTTTCAACTCTAACTATGGCTACACCTTC.

This clonotype was observed at least ten times. The chain uses TRBV7-9 and TRBJ1-5; D may be TRBD1 (6 bases). CDR3 length: 15 residues. V gave up 7 bases and J gave up 4 bases, with 17 bases separating them. Germline lookup yields CDR1 SEHNR and CDR2 FQNEAQ (reference sequence). As DNA, the CDR3 is TGTGCCAGCACCGTTGACAGGTTTTTTAATCAGCCCCAGCATTTT. It codes for CASTVDRFFNQPQHF.

This chain uses TRBV20-1 with TRBJ1-1; no clear D. The CDR3 spans 11 residues. V lost 5 bases and J 8 bases, leaving 12 bases between the germline ends. Germline loops: CDR1 DFQATT, CDR2 SNEGSKA (reference sequence). The CDR3 DNA is TGCAGTGCTGGGTACGGGCAAGAAGCTTTCTTT. Amino acid sequence: CSAGYGQEAFF.

This clonotype came up a few times. The junction shows a germline mismatch at one end, possibly a read error. This sequence joins TRBV5-1 and TRBJ2-1, with D perhaps TRBD1 or TRBD2 (5 bases each). This CDR3 is 14 amino acids long. Germline CDR1 is SGHRS and CDR2 is YFSETQ. CDR3 sequence: CASSVGDMGVPGVF. The CDR3 DNA reads as TGCGCCAGCAGCGTTGGCGATATGGGGGTGCCTGGGGTCTTC.

In its sample, this clonotype was seen many times. The chain is built from TRBV7-2 and TRBJ1-2; 10 nucleotides align to TRBD1. The CDR3 extends over 16 amino acids. With 5 bases clipped from V and 2 bases from J, the junction kept 8 bases outside the gene matches. Germline CDR1 is SGHTA and CDR2 is FQGNSA. This CDR3 reads CASSPTGGLENYGYTF. The CDR3 nucleotides are TGTGCCAGCAGCCCGACAGGGGGCCTAGAGAACTATGGCTACACCTTC.

This clonotype was observed many times. V is TRBV24-1 and J is TRBJ2-1; a possible D gene is TRBD1 (6 bases). This CDR3 contains 16 residues. The germline V and J ends were trimmed by 2 bases and 0 bases, with 10 bases remaining between them. Germline CDR1 and CDR2: KGHDR and SFDVKD. For the CDR3, the DNA is TGTGCCACCAGTGATTCCACAGGGAGCTCCTACAATGAGCAGTTCTTC. It encodes CATSDSTGSSYNEQFF.